Below, one T cell receptor beta chain is given with its context. Antigen: not known. This sample was included in a study of blood T cells in healthy people across ages. Study-level results: Diversity of TCR beta per million T cells declined in a roughly linear way with age.

The second PCR ran about 6 to 12 cycles with a sample-barcoded 5' primer and J-beta primers. Researchers report that a template-switch adaptor with 12 random nucleotides tagged each cDNA molecule. TCRdb processed the 5' RACE reads anew with MiXCR; each CDR3 protein has one entry. The table lists 800,000 or so distinct CDR3 sequences, 55% to 65% of them singletons. V shed 5 bases and J shed 0 bases, with 18 bases lying between them. This CDR3 has 17 amino acids. Germline CDR1 SEHNR, CDR2 FQNEAQ (reference sequence). This sequence was found in a man aged 30-40 years in good health. Sample: blood. The chain uses TRBV7-9 and TRBJ2-3; D is tentatively TRBD1 or TRBD2 (6 bases each). CDR3 sequence (DNA): TGTGCCAGCAGCCCACCCCCGGGGGCACCTAGCACAGATACGCAGTATTTT. This encodes CASSPPPGAPSTDTQYF.